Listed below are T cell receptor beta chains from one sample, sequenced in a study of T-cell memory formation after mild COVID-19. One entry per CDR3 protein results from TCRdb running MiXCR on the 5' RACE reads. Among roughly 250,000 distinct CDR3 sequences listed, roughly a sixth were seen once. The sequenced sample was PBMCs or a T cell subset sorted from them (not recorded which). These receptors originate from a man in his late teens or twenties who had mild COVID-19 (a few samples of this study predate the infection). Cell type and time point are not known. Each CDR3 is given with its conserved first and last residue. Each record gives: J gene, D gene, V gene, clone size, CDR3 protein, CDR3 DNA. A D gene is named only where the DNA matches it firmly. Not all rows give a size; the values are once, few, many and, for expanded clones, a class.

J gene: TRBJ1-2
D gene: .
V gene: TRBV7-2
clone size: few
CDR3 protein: CASSLDQGRNYGYTF
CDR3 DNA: TGTGCCAGCAGCTTAGATCAGGGGAGGAACTATGGCTACACCTTC

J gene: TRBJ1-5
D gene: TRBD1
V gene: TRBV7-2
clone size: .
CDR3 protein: CASSALTDRPPQHF
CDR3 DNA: TGTGCCAGCAGCGCTTTGACGGACAGGCCGCCCCAGCATTTT

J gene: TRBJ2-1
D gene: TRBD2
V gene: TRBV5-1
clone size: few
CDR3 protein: CASSPLAGGHEQFF
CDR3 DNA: TGCGCCAGCAGCCCACTAGCGGGGGGCCATGAGCAGTTCTTC

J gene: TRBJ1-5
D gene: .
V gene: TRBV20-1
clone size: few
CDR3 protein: CSARGQNPSQHF
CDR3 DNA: TGCAGTGCCCGCGGACAAAATCCCAGCCAGCATTTT

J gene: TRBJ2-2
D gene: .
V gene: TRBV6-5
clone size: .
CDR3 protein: CASSTENTGELFF
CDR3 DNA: TGTGCCAGCAGTACGGAGAACACCGGGGAGCTGTTTTTT

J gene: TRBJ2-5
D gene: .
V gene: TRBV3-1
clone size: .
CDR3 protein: CASSFHRDQETQYF
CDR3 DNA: TGTGCCAGCAGCTTCCACAGGGACCAAGAGACCCAGTACTTC

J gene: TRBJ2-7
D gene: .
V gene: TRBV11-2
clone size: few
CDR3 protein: CASSLELGQEQYF
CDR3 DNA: TGTGCCAGCAGCTTGGAACTGGGTCAGGAGCAGTACTTC

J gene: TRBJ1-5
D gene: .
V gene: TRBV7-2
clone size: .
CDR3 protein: CASSLDRGNQPQHF
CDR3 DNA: TGTGCCAGCAGCTTAGACAGGGGCAATCAGCCCCAGCATTTT

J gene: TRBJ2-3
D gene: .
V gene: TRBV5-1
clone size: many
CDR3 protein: CASSLAPGATDTQYF
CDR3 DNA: TGCGCCAGCAGCTTGGCTCCAGGAGCCACAGATACGCAGTATTTT

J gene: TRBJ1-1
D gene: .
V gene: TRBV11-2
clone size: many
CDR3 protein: CASSFWGNTEAFF
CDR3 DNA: TGTGCCAGCAGCTTCTGGGGGAACACTGAAGCTTTCTTT

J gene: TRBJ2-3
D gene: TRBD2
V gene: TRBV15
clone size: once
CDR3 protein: CATSGAGLAATDTQYF
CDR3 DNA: TGTGCCACCAGCGGGGCCGGACTAGCGGCGACAGATACGCAGTATTTT

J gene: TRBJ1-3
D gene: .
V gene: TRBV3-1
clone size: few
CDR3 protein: CASSQGDGGNTIYF
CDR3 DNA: TGTGCCAGCAGCCAAGGGGACGGTGGAAACACCATATATTTT

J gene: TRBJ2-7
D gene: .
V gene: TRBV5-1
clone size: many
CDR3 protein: CASSLGPASDEQYF
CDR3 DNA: TGCGCCAGCAGCTTGGGACCGGCTTCCGACGAGCAGTACTTC

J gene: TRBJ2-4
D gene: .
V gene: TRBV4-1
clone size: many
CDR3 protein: CASSQGQGTKNIQYF
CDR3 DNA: TGCGCCAGCAGCCAAGGGCAGGGGACCAAAAACATTCAGTACTTC

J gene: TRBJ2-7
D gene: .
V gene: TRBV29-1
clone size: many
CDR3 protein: CSVTGSYEQYF
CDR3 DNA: TGCAGCGTTACAGGTTCCTACGAGCAGTACTTC

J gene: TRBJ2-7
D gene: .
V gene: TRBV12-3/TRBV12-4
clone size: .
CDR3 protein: CASSLRSIGYEQYF
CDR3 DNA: TGTGCCAGCAGTTTACGGAGTATCGGTTACGAGCAGTACTTC

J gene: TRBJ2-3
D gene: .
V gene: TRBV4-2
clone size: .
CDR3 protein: CASSQDLPGDTQYF
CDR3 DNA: TGTGCCAGCAGCCAAGATCTTCCAGGGGATACGCAGTATTTT

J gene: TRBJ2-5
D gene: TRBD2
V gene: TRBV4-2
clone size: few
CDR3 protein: CASSQGGSRTSGIQETQYF
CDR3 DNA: TGTGCCAGCAGCCAAGGTGGGTCAAGGACTAGCGGTATTCAAGAGACCCAGTACTTC

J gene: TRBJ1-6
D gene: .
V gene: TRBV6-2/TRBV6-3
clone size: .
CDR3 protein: CASSYRVVSPLHF
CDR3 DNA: TGTGCCAGCAGTTACCGAGTAGTTTCACCCCTCCACTTT

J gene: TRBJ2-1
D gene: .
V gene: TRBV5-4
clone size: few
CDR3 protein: CASSGKQDYNEQFF
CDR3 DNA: TGTGCCAGCAGCGGCAAACAGGACTACAATGAGCAGTTCTTC

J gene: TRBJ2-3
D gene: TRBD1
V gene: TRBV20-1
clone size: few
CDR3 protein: CSATGAGQGGDTQYF
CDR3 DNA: TGCAGTGCTACCGGAGCGGGACAGGGCGGAGATACGCAGTATTTT

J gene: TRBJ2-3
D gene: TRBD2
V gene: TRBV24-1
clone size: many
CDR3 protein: CATSPRAGAADTQYF
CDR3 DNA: TGTGCCACTTCACCGAGAGCGGGGGCTGCAGATACGCAGTATTTT

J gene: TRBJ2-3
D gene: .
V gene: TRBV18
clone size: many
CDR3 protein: CASSPSGLQADTQYF
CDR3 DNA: TGTGCCAGCTCACCATCAGGGTTGCAGGCAGATACGCAGTATTTT

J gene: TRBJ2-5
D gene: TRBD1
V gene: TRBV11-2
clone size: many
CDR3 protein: CASSLPTGGRTQYF
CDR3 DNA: TGTGCCAGCAGCTTACCTACAGGGGGGAGAACCCAGTACTTC

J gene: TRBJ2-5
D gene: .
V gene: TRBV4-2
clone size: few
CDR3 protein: CASSQDSQIRYQETQYF
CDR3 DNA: TGTGCCAGCAGCCAAGATTCCCAGATCCGGTACCAAGAGACCCAGTACTTC

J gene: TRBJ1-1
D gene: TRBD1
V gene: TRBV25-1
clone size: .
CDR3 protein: CASSEQGGRTEAFF
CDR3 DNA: TGTGCCAGCAGTGAACAGGGGGGTCGAACTGAAGCTTTCTTT

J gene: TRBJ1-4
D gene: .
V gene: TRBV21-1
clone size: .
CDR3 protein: CASRGGGLLAAEGHRNEKLFF
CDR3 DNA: TGTGCCAGCAGGGGGGGAGGTCTCTTGGCCGCTGAGGGTCATAGGAATGAAAAACTGTTTTTT